This T cell receptor beta chain was recorded in a study of vaccination and CD4 T cells after COVID-19. The sample's treatment: roughly 10-day PBMC culture with coronavirus spike peptide pools or control peptides (ViraFEST assay). This clonotype was observed a handful of times. What it binds is unknown. Germline CDR1 LNHDA, CDR2 SQIVND (reference sequence). J gave up 6 bases and V 3 bases, and 6 bases lay outside the gene matches. The CDR3 consists of 14 residues. Cultured CD4+ T cells had their DNA profiled by the Oncomine TCR Beta short-read assay. TCRdb recomputed calls from the PCR reads with MiXCR, one row per CDR3 protein. The sample has 20,000 or so distinct CDR3 sequences, about 27% seen once; the top ten hold roughly 11%.

Sequencing input: cultured CD4+ T cells from blood. The source of this sequence is a human donor with COVID-19. The V and J genes are TRBV19 and TRBJ2-3; 7 bases are shared with TRBD1. The CDR3 coding sequence is TGTGCCAGTAGTATGACGGACAGGCGGGATACGCAGTATTTT. Encoded protein: CASSMTDRRDTQYF.